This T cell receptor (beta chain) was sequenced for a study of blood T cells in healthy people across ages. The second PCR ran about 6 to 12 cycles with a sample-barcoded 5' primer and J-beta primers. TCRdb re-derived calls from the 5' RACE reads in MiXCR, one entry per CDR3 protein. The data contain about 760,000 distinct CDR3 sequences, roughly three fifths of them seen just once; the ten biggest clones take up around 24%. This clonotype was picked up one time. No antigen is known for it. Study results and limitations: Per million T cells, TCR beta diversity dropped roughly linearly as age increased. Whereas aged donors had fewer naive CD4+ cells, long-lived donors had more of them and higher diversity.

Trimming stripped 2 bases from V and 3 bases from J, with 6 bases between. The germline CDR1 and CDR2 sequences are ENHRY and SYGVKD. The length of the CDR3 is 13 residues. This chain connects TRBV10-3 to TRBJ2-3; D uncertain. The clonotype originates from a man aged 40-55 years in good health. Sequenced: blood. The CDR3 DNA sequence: TGTGCCATCAGTGAGGAGGCAACAGATACGCAGTATTTT. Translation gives CAISEEATDTQYF.